This T cell receptor (beta chain) stems from a study of blood T cell repertoires in COVID-19. Study at large: Some COVID-19 samples were acute and others convalescent; all came from the United States, Italy and Spain. From T cells, B-cell-depleted T cells, or PBMCs came the material, which was cDNA or gDNA.

In the original analysis: Amplification with reference gene primers provided the estimates of nucleated cell counts. The repertoire was sequenced with immunoSEQ multiplex PCR; TCRdb's copy has only in-frame clones and lacks some. V, J and clone size are those of that table, while D and trimming were read from the DNA. The table records some 150,000 clones, about 80% of them present only once. This clone has just one count. This CDR3 contains 14 residues. Germline values: CDR1 SGHDT, CDR2 YYEEEE. V shed 5 bases and J shed 4 bases, with 15 bases lying between them. The sequencing input was peripheral blood. The receptor comes from a woman aged 70-85 years with acute or convalescent COVID-19. The V gene is TRBV5-6, the J gene TRBJ1-2; D possibly corresponds to TRBD1 (6 bases). The CDR3 is CASRPGVMVYGYTF. The DNA for the CDR3 is TGTGCCAGCAGGCCAGGGGTGATGGTCTATGGCTACACCTTC.